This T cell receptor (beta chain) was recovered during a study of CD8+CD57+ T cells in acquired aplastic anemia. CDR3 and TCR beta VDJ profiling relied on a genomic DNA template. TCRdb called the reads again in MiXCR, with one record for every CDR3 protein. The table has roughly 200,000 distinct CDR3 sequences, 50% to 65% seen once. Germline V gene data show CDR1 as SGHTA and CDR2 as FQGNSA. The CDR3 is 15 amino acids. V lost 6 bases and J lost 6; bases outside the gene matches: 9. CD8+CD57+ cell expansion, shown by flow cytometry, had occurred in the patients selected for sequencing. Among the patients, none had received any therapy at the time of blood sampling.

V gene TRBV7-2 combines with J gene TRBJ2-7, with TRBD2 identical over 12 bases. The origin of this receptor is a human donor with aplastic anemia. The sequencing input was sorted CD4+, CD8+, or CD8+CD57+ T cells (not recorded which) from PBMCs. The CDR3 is CASRPRTSGTLEQYF. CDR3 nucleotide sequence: TGTGCCAGCAGACCAAGGACTAGCGGGACTCTCGAGCAGTACTTC.